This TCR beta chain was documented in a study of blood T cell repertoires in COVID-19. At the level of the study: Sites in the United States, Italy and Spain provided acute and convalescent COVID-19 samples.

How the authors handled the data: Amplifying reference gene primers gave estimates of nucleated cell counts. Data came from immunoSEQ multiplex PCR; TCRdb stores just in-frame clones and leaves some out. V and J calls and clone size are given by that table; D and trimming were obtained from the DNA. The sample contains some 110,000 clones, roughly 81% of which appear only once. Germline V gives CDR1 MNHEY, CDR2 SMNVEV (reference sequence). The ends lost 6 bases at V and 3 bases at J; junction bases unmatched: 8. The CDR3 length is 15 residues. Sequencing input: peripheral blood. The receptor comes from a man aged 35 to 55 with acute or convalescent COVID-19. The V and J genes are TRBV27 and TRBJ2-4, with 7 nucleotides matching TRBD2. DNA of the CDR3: TGTGCCAGCAGCAAGGACGGGAGGATCAAAAACATTCAGTACTTC. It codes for CASSKDGRIKNIQYF.